This TCR beta chain was sequenced for a study of PD-1 blockade in classical Hodgkin lymphoma. Documented time point: cycle 4 day 1 (C4D1), after more than five weeks of nivolumab. Each and every patient relapsed after autologous stem cell transplantation, and patients got differing brentuximab vedotin exposure. With respect to this clone: Its target is unknown. The junction shows a germline mismatch at one end, possibly a read error.

Whole-study results and caveats: By C4D1, CD4+ diversity increased significantly, especially in complete responders. Exclusion covered patients beginning nivolumab under 1 year post-ASCT.

Clones were read by immunoSEQ multiplex PCR, and TCRdb kept only the in-frame ones, dropping some. The sample has around 17,000 clones, approximately 62% seen once; the top ten hold approximately 8%. Germline assignment: CDR1 GTSNPN and CDR2 SVGIG (reference sequence). CDR3 length: 14 residues. This chain joins TRBV30 and TRBJ2-2, with 8 bases fitting TRBD1. The clonotype originates from a human donor with classical Hodgkin lymphoma. Sample: peripheral blood mononuclear cells (PBMCs), taken before the fourth cycle of nivolumab. CDR3 DNA: TGTGCCTGGAGTACGACAGGGGAACACCGGGGAGCTGTTTTT. Protein sequence: CAWSTTGEHRGAVF.